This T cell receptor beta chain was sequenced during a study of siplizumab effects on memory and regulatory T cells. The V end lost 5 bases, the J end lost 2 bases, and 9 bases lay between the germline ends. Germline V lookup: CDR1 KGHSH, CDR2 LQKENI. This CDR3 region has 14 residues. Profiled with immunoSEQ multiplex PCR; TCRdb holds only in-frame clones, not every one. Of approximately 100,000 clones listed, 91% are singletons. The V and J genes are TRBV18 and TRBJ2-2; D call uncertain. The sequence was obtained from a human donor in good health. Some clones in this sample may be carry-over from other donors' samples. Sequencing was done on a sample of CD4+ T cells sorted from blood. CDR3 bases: TGTGCCAGCTCAGATGGACGAAACACCGGGGAGCTGTTTTTT. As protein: CASSDGRNTGELFF.